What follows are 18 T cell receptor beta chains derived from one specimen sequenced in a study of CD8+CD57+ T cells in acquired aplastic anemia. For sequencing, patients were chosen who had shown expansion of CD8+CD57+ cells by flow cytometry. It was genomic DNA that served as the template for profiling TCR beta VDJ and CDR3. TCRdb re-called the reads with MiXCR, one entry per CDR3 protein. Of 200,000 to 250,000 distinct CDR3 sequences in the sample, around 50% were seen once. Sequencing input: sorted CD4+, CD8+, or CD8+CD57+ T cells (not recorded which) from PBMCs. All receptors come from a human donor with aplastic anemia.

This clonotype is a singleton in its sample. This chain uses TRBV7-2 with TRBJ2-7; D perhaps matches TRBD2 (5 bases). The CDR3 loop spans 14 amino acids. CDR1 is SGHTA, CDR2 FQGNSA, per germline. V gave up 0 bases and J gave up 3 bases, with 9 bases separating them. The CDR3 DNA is TGTGCCAGCAGCTTAGCAACGGGAAACTACGAGCAGTACTTC. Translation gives CASSLATGNYEQYF.

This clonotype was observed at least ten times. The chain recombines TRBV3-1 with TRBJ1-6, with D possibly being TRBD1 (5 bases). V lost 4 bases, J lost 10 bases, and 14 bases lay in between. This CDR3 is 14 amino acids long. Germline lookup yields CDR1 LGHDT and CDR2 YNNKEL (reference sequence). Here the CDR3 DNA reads TGTGCCAGCAGCCCCCGTTGGGACTCATCACCCCTCCACTTT. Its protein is CASSPRWDSSPLHF.

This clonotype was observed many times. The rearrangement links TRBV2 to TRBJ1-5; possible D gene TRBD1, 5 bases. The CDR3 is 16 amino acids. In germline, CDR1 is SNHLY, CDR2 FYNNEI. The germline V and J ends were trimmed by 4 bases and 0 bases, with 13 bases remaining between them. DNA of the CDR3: TGTGCCAGCAGTGGGGACGCGGGGTATAGCAATCAGCCCCAGCATTTT. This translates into CASSGDAGYSNQPQHF.

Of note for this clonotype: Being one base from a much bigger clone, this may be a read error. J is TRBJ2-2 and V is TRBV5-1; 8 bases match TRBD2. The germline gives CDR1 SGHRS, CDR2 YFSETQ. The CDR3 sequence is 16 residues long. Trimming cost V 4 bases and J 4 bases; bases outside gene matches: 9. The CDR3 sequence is CASSESGRGGTGELFF. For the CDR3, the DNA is TGCGCCAGCAGCGAATCGGGACGGGGGGGCACCGGGGAGCTGTTTTTT.

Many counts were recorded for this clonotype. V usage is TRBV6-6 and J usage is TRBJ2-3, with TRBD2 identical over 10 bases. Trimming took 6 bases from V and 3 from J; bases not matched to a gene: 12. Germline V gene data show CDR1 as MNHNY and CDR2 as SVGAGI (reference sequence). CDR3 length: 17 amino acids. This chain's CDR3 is CASRDQAGGPRTDTQYF. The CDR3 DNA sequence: TGTGCCAGCAGGGATCAAGCGGGGGGGCCTCGGACAGATACGCAGTATTTT.

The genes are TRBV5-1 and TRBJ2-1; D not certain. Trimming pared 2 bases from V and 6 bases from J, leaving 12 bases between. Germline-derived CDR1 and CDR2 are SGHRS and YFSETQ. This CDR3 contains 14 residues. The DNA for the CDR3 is TGCGCCAGCAGCTTTGTCCACAGTTCCAATGAGCAGTTCTTC. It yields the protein CASSFVHSSNEQFF.

CDR3 coding DNA: TGTGCCATCAGTGAGATTGGGGTTACTTACGAGCAGTACTTC. Translated: CAISEIGVTYEQYF. The chain joins TRBV10-3 to TRBJ2-7, with D unresolved. Germline V CDR1 and CDR2: ENHRY, SYGVKD. The CDR3 has 14 amino acids. The V end lost 2 bases, the J end lost 4 bases, and 12 bases lay between the germline ends.

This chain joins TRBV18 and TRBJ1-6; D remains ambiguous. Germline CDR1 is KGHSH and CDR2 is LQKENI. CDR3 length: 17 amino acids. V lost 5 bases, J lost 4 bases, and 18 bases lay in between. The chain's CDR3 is CASSTPYRGRYNSPLHF. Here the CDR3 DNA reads TGTGCCAGCTCAACGCCTTACAGAGGACGGTATAATTCACCCCTCCACTTT.

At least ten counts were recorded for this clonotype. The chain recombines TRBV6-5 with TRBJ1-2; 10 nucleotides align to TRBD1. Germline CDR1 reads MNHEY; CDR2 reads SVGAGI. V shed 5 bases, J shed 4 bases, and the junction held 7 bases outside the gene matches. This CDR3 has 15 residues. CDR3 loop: CASSTDRGQGYGYTF. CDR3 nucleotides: TGTGCCAGCAGTACCGACAGGGGGCAAGGCTATGGCTACACCTTC.

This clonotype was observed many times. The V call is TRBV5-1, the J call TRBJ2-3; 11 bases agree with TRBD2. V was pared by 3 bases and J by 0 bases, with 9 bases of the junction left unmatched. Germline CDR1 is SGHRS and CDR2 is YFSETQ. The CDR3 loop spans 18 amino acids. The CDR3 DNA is TGCGCCAGCAGCTCTACCGGGACTAGCGGTACTAGCACAGATACGCAGTATTTT. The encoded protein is CASSSTGTSGTSTDTQYF.

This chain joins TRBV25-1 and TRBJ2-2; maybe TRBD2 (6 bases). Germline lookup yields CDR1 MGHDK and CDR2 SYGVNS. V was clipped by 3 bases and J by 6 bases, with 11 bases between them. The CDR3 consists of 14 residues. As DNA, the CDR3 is TGTGCCAGCAGTGACGGCGGGATCCCCGGGGAGCTGTTTTTT. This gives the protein CASSDGGIPGELFF.

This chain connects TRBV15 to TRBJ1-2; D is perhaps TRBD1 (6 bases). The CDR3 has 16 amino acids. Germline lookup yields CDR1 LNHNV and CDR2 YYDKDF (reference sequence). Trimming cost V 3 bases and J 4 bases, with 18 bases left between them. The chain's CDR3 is CATSSSLGQFRYGYTF. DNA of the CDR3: TGTGCCACCAGCAGTAGCTTAGGACAGTTCCGCTATGGCTACACCTTC.

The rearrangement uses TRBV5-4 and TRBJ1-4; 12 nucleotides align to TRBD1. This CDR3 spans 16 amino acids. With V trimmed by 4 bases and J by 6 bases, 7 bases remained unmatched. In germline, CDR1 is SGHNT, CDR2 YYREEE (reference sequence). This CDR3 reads CASSGGQGARDEKLFF. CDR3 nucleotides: TGTGCCAGCAGCGGGGGACAGGGGGCTAGAGATGAAAAACTGTTTTTT.

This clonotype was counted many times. CDR3 in amino acids: CASGQAGETQYF. The CDR3 nucleotides are TGTGCCAGCGGGCAAGCGGGGGAGACCCAGTACTTC. This rearrangement joins TRBV2 to TRBJ2-5; TRBD2 matches 7 bases. The V gene end was trimmed by 8 bases and the J gene end by 5 bases; junction bases not matched to a gene: 5. Germline lookup yields CDR1 SNHLY and CDR2 FYNNEI. This CDR3 has 12 residues.

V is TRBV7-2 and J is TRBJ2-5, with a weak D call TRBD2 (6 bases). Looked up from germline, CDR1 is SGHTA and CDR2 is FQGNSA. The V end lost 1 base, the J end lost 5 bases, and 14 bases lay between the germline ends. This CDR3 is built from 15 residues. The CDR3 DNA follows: TGTGCCAGCAGCTTAGGGGGAGGCTACGGTGAGACCCAGTACTTC. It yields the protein CASSLGGGYGETQYF.

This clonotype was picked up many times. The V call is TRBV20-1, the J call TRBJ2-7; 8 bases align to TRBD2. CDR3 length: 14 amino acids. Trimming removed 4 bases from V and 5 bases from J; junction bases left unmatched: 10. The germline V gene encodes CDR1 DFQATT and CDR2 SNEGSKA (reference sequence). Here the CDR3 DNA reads TGCAGTGCTACCCAGGGTCGCGGGGGGAACGAGCAGTACTTC. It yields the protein CSATQGRGGNEQYF.

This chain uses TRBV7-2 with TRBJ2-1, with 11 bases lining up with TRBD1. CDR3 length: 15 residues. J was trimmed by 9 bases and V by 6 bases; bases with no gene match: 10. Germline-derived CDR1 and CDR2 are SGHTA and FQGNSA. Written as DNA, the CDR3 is TGTGCCAGCAGTTCGGACAGGGGGCGAGATCGTGAGCAGTTCTTC. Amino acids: CASSSDRGRDREQFF.

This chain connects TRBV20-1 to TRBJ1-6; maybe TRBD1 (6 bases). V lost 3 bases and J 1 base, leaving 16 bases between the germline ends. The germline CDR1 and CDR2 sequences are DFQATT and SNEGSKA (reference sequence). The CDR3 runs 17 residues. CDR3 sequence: CSARPGGITSYNSPLHF. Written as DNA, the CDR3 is TGCAGTGCTAGGCCTGGGGGCATTACGTCCTATAATTCACCCCTCCACTTT.